Listed below are T cell receptor beta chains from one sample, sequenced in a study of blood T cell repertoires in COVID-19. Sequencing was performed with immunoSEQ multiplex PCR; in TCRdb, only in-frame clones are kept and a portion is missing. The sample lists 15,000 to 20,000 clones; over 60% were seen once. Sequenced input: peripheral blood. The receptors originated from a man in his 70s with COVID-19, enrolled during active disease. Each CDR3 is given with its conserved first and last residue. A D gene is named only where the DNA matches it firmly. Clone size is stated in some rows and not others, as once, few, many or a class when expanded.

len	v_gene	abundance	d_gene	j_gene	CDR3nt	CDR3aa
13	TRBV14	.	TRBD1	TRBJ2-1	TGTGCCAGCCGGACAGGGGGAAGGAGTGAGCAGTTCTTC	CASRTGGRSEQFF
15	TRBV10-1	.	TRBD1	TRBJ2-3	TGCGCCAGCAGCGGAGGACAGGGCCCCACAGATACGCAGTATTTT	CASSGGQGPTDTQYF
16	TRBV2	.	.	TRBJ1-2	TGTGCCAGCACCACTAATTTCAGGGGCGCGGGCTATGGCTACACCTTC	CASTTNFRGAGYGYTF
14	TRBV5-4	.	TRBD1	TRBJ2-7	TGTGCCAGCAGCTCACCTGACAGGGCCTACGAGCAGTACTTC	CASSSPDRAYEQYF
15	TRBV5-8	few	TRBD1	TRBJ2-3	TGTGCCAGCAGAGTACAGGGGAGACTCACAGATACGCAGTATTTT	CASRVQGRLTDTQYF
12	TRBV6-6	once	.	TRBJ2-3	TGTGCCAGCAGTTCAGGAACAGATACGCAGTATTTT	CASSSGTDTQYF
14	TRBV2	few	.	TRBJ1-5	TGTGCCAGCAGTGAAGGTACCCGAACTCGGCCCCAGCATTTT	CASSEGTRTRPQHF
11	TRBV2	.	.	TRBJ2-3	TGTGCCGGCTCAGTCAGGGATACGCAGTATTTT	CAGSVRDTQYF
16	TRBV6-5	.	.	TRBJ1-6	TGTGCCAGCAGTTACTATGGCAGACAGCAGGGTTCACCCCTCCACTTT	CASSYYGRQQGSPLHF
15	TRBV18	few	TRBD1	TRBJ1-3	TGTGCCAGCTCACCGGGACAGGGCTCGGGAAACACCATATATTTT	CASSPGQGSGNTIYF
15	TRBV4-2	.	.	TRBJ2-1	TGTGCCAGCAGCCATAGGAGCAAGCCCTCCAATGAGCAGTTCTTC	CASSHRSKPSNEQFF
13	TRBV29-1	few	.	TRBJ1-4	TGCAGCGTCGAACAGGGTTCTAATGAAAAACTGTTTTTT	CSVEQGSNEKLFF
15	TRBV25-1	.	TRBD2	TRBJ2-1	TGTGCCAGCAGTGAATCCAGCGGGGGCTACAATGAGCAGTTCTTC	CASSESSGGYNEQFF
15	TRBV19	.	TRBD2	TRBJ2-7	TGTGCCAGTAGTATAGTCGGTAGCGGGAGCTACGAGCAGTACTTC	CASSIVGSGSYEQYF
16	TRBV5-1	.	.	TRBJ1-6	TGCGCCAGCAGCTTGGACAGGGCAGGTTTAAATTCACCCCTCCACTTT	CASSLDRAGLNSPLHF
12	TRBV13	.	TRBD1	TRBJ1-2	TGTGCCAGCAGCTCGGACAGGAGCGGCTACACCTTC	CASSSDRSGYTF
15	TRBV19	.	.	TRBJ1-3	TGTGCCAGTAGTAGAGGCGGAAGCTCTGGAAACACCATATATTTT	CASSRGGSSGNTIYF
15	TRBV29-1	.	.	TRBJ2-3	TGCAGCGTCATTCAGGGCACATCGAACACAGATACGCAGTATTTT	CSVIQGTSNTDTQYF
15	TRBV18	.	.	TRBJ2-7	TGTGCCAGCTCACCAGCGGTGGGGACATCTTACGAGCAGTACTTC	CASSPAVGTSYEQYF
20	TRBV9	.	TRBD1	TRBJ2-1	TGTGCCAGCAGCGTATCCGGGACAGGGTCCCTCAGGAGCTCCTACAATGAGCAGTTCTTC	CASSVSGTGSLRSSYNEQFF
15	TRBV7-9	.	.	TRBJ2-7	TGTGCCAGCAGCTTAGGGCGGGGTCGGGTCTACGAGCAGTACTTC	CASSLGRGRVYEQYF
14	TRBV5-5	.	TRBD1	TRBJ1-6	TGTGCCAGCAGCTTGCGGGACAGGGGAATTGCCCTCCACTTT	CASSLRDRGIALHF
14	TRBV14	once	.	TRBJ1-2	TGTGCCAGCAGCCAAGATCAGGCAGGTGATGGCTACACCTTC	CASSQDQAGDGYTF
14	TRBV19	.	TRBD2	TRBJ2-7	TGTGCCAGTAGTAGGCGGGAGGGAATGTACGAGCAGTACTTC	CASSRREGMYEQYF
14	TRBV6-5	.	.	TRBJ1-4	TGTGCCAGCAGTTACTCAAAAGGAGGCGAAAAACTGTTTTTT	CASSYSKGGEKLFF
15	TRBV3-1/TRBV3-2	.	TRBD1	TRBJ1-6	TGTGCCAGCAGCCAAGAGGACAGGGGGAACTCACCCCTCCACTTT	CASSQEDRGNSPLHF
13	TRBV27	few	.	TRBJ1-1	TGTGCCAGCAGTTTAGGCCGGAACACTGAAGCTTTCTTT	CASSLGRNTEAFF
16	TRBV2	.	TRBD2	TRBJ2-7	TGTGCCAGCAGTGGGGGACTAGCGGAAAGCTCCTACGAGCAGTACTTC	CASSGGLAESSYEQYF
13	TRBV19	.	.	TRBJ1-1	TGTGCCAGTAGTATAACTCCGGGGACTGAAGCTTTCTTT	CASSITPGTEAFF
17	TRBV4-1	.	TRBD2	TRBJ2-1	TGCGCCAGCAGCCAAGATCCCGGGACTAGCTACGTGGATGAGCAGTTCTTC	CASSQDPGTSYVDEQFF
14	TRBV7-2	.	TRBD1	TRBJ1-2	TGTGCCAGCAGCGCAACCAGGGGGCAGGGTGGCTACACCTTC	CASSATRGQGGYTF
17	TRBV5-1	.	TRBD1	TRBJ2-2	TGCGCCAGCAGTTCCCGGGACAGGGGGTCGGGCACCGGGGAGCTGTTTTTT	CASSSRDRGSGTGELFF
13	TRBV30	.	TRBD1	TRBJ1-3	TGTGCCTGGAGGGGACAGGGAGGAAACACCATATATTTT	CAWRGQGGNTIYF
13	TRBV27	.	TRBD1	TRBJ2-3	TGTGCCAGCAAGGCGACAGGGGCAGATACGCAGTATTTT	CASKATGADTQYF
16	TRBV30	once	.	TRBJ1-3	TGTGCCTGGAGTGTAGCTCCCGGGAGCTCTGGAAACACCATATATTTT	CAWSVAPGSSGNTIYF
14	TRBV19	once	TRBD1	TRBJ1-5	TGTGCCAGTAGTTCGACAGGGACGAACCAGCCCCAGCATTTT	CASSSTGTNQPQHF
12	TRBV5-4	.	.	TRBJ2-1	TGTGCCAGCAGCCCGGGTCGCGATGAGCAGTTCTTC	CASSPGRDEQFF
16	TRBV18	few	.	TRBJ1-5	TGTGCCAGCTCACCCCAGGGTGGGGCCAACAATCAGCCCCAGCATTTT	CASSPQGGANNQPQHF
13	TRBV6-1	.	.	TRBJ1-1	TGTGCCAGCAGTGAGGGACAGAACACTGAAGCTTTCTTT	CASSEGQNTEAFF
20	TRBV18	.	.	TRBJ1-1	TGTGCCAGCTCACCACGGAATAGGCCGGGTCTCGTGGTTTCGTACACTGAAGCTTTCTTT	CASSPRNRPGLVVSYTEAFF